This TCR beta chain appears in the sequencing data of a study of regulatory T cells in long-lasting Graves disease (dated by TCRdb to the early 2020s). With respect to the entire study: To count as having persistent Graves' disease, a patient had to have received antithyroid drug treatment for over 5 years with TSH receptor autoantibodies remaining persistently positive. This study used TCR sequencing and RNA sequencing of peripheral blood to compare persistent Graves' disease patients against newly diagnosed Graves' disease patients. The study was registered as a clinical trial and conducted in China. A total of roughly 35 samples were covered by TCR sequencing, comprising 13 persistent and around 20 newly diagnosed Graves' disease patients. In the clinical cohort, patients with persistent Graves' disease had used antithyroid drugs for an average of about 9.3 years. What the study reported, not specific to this receptor: The authors noted that the small sample size was a limitation that may lower accuracy. More public clonotypes were shared among persistent patients (under 3,000) than among newly diagnosed patients (roughly 1,000). Compared with newly diagnosed patients, patients with persistent Graves' disease had lower TCR Shannon entropy and fewer highly expanded clones, which suggests clonal expansion. The study examined only peripheral blood because the primary lesion, thyroid tissue, could not be accessed. Only the TCR beta chain was sequenced and analyzed. Preferential use of TRBV28, TRBJ1-2 and TRBJ2-5 was observed in persistent disease, whereas TRBV20-1 and TRBJ2-1 were favored in newly diagnosed disease.

In the germline V gene, CDR1 corresponds to MDHEN and CDR2 to SYDVKM. V ends up 5 bases short and J 6 bases short, with an unmatched junction base count of 10. The CDR3 goes from the cysteine to the phenylalanine over 14 residues. Left in the record is the CDR3 DNA by itself, 42 bases read in frame from the first base. The library was prepared using multiplex PCR. TCRdb shows the sequencer as Illumina HiSeq 4000. CDR3 regions were amplified by Arm-PCR with iRepertoire HTBI primers to construct TCR beta libraries. Gel purification was performed on PCR products prior to sequencing. Per the authors' processing: A total of 62 TRBV and approximately 13 TRBJ segments were identified across samples and were used for gene usage analysis of CDR3 amino acid clonotypes. COPE and FqMerger were used to merge filtered high-quality paired reads into contigs. BLAST was used to align contigs to IMGT TRBV, TRBD and TRBJ reference genes, with CDR3 defined following IMGT. Clonotypes above 0.1% frequency were classified as highly expanded clones. Repertoire diversity was measured by Shannon entropy, and V-J evenness by the Gini coefficient. Clonotypes shared by more than one individual were considered public. TCRdb reprocessed the public reads (quality trimming at Q25 with fastp, clone calling with MiXCR) and kept in-frame beta chains. Under each unique CDR3 protein, matching rows form one entry showing the most common genes and DNA. The V and J calls were determined by TCRdb, not by the authors. In all, the sample holds roughly 490,000 distinct CDR3 sequences, and roughly 22% of those were seen once. The top ten clones comprise 10% to 15% of the sample.

This clonotype was recorded at least ten times. This receptor's antigen is unknown. One base away there is no much larger clone; base qualities are not given. This specimen's time point label, interpreted: persistent/refractory GD, antithyroid drugs over 5 years with positive TRAb. For both TCR sequencing and RNA sequencing, RNA was extracted from PBMCs in TRIzol. Graves' disease was diagnosed according to American Thyroid Association guidelines. Patients for the study were recruited at an endocrinology department in Xi'an, China. Each patient gave roughly 10 milliliters of peripheral blood, collected in an EDTA anticoagulant tube. Ficoll Paque Plus density gradient separation was used to isolate PBMCs, and no further T cell sorting was done. An Agilent 2100 Bioanalyzer and agarose gel were used to check RNA quality, while a NanoDrop 2000 measured RNA concentration.

Sample: peripheral blood mononuclear cells (PBMCs), taken when the disease was refractory, from a patient treated with antithyroid drugs. The rearrangement combines TRBV28 with TRBJ2-7; 7 junctional bases match TRBD2. The clonotype originates from a female donor with Graves disease. The encoded CDR3 is CASSPRGGFREQYF. The bases are TGTGCCAGCAGTCCTCGGGGAGGGTTCCGCGAGCAGTACTTC.